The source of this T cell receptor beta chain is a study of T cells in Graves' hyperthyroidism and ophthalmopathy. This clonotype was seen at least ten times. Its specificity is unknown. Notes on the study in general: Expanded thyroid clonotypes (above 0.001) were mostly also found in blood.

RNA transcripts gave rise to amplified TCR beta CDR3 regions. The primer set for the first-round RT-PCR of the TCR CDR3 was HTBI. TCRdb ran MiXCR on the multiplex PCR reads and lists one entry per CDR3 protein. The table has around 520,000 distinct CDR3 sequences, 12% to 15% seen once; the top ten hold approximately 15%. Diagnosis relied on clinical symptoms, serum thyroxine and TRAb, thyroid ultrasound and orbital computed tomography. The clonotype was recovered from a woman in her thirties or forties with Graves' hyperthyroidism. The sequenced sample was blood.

The CDR3 DNA follows: TGTGCCAGCAGGACCGGGACAGGGTATGGCTACACCTTC. Protein sequence: CASRTGTGYGYTF. The chain combines TRBV6-1 with TRBJ1-2, with 9 bases lining up with TRBD1. V was clipped by 6 bases and J by 5 bases; unmatched bases: 4. CDR1 is MNHNS, CDR2 SASEGT, per germline. The CDR3 covers 13 residues.